This T cell receptor beta chain was documented in a study of OX40 agonist ivuxolimab in advanced cancers. Study details: It was permissible to have had prior anti-PD-1, anti-PD-L1 or anti-CTLA-4 therapy, and around 40% had some. Study findings and constraints: CD4+ and CD8+ blood T cells expanded clonally by week 6 at 0.1 to 3.0 mg/kg.

As for this clone: What it recognizes is unknown.

The data were produced by immunoSEQ multiplex PCR, yet TCRdb's version contains in-frame clones alone and is incomplete. The sample shows about 98,000 clones, around 88% of them seen only once. At cycle 4 day 1, cycle 7 day 1, and baseline, blood was sampled. The CDR3 is 15 residues long. The germline V gene encodes CDR1 SGHTA and CDR2 FQGNSA. Trimming left V 5 bases short and J 0 bases short, with 10 bases between. This sequence joins TRBV7-2 and TRBJ2-2; D gene unclear. The sequence was obtained from an adult with an advanced solid tumor such as melanoma, head and neck, liver or kidney cancer. Sequenced material: CD4+ or CD8+ T cells sorted from blood, taken in a trial of the OX40 agonist ivuxolimab. In DNA, the CDR3 is TGTGCCAGCAGCCCGGACGGAGCGAACACCGGGGAGCTGTTTTTT. This sequence encodes CASSPDGANTGELFF.